The clone carrying this TCR beta chain is large in the sample. Its matching antigen is unknown. This sample was included in a study of early T cells in non-severe SARS-CoV-2 infection. Study summary: Sequencing was performed on bulk RNA from unsorted whole blood, leaving chains unpaired. General study findings and limits: Matching against VDJdb likely underestimated virus-specific expansions, favoring anti-spike CD8.

Separate cDNA molecules each had unique molecular identifiers attached to them. TCRdb re-called the 5' RACE reads with MiXCR, one entry per CDR3 protein. The sample contains fewer than 25,000 distinct CDR3 sequences, around 4.4% of which appear only once. This CDR3 contains 15 residues. CDR1 and CDR2 from the germline V gene are PRHDT and FYEKMQ (reference sequence). Trimming cost V 2 bases and J 6 bases; bases outside gene matches: 9. The specimen was whole blood. The V gene is TRBV13, the J gene TRBJ2-7; 8 nucleotides align to TRBD2. The source is an adult who was a healthcare worker with PCR-confirmed SARS-CoV-2 infection or an uninfected control (not recorded which). The CDR3 loop reads CASSLRGLGVLEQYF. The CDR3 DNA reads TGTGCCAGCAGCTTAAGGGGACTAGGGGTTCTCGAGCAGTACTTC.